These T cell receptor beta chains were read from a single sample in a study of shared clonotypes between healthy human individuals. Assay used: immunoSEQ multiplex PCR; TCRdb lists only in-frame clones, some missing. The sample records around 350,000 clones, less than 85% being singletons. Sequences were obtained from memory CD4+ T cells sorted from blood. These TCRs come from a man aged 30 to 39 in good health. The CDR3 runs from the conserved cysteine through the conserved F or W. A D gene is named only where the DNA matches it firmly. Not every row has a clone size; where given, it reads once, few, many or a size class.

D	V	size	J	CDR3	DNA
NA	TRBV7-3	NA	TRBJ2-2	CASSFEPLTGELFF	TGTGCCAGCAGCTTTGAGCCGCTCACCGGGGAGCTGTTTTTT
NA	TRBV6-5	NA	TRBJ1-2	CASSYSRSLWGGYTF	TGTGCCAGCAGTTATTCTAGGAGTCTCTGGGGTGGCTACACCTTC
TRBD2	TRBV15	NA	TRBJ2-3	CATSSGGTDTQYF	TGTGCCACCAGCAGCGGGGGGACAGATACGCAGTATTTT
NA	TRBV7-8	NA	TRBJ2-5	CATTRETQYF	TGTGCCACCACCCGGGAGACCCAGTACTTC
NA	TRBV29-1	NA	TRBJ2-7	CSVPGVAKEQYF	TGCAGCGTTCCCGGGGTAGCGAAAGAGCAGTACTTC
NA	TRBV6-1	NA	TRBJ2-7	CASTRIGPLNEQYF	TGTGCCAGCACTCGAATTGGACCATTAAACGAGCAGTACTTC
TRBD1	TRBV7-2	NA	TRBJ1-5	CASSLAGGDQPQHF	TGTGCCAGCAGCTTGGCAGGGGGCGATCAGCCCCAGCATTTT
TRBD1	TRBV7-2	NA	TRBJ2-5	CASSLRGTGVETQYF	TGTGCCAGCAGCTTGAGGGGGACAGGGGTCGAGACCCAGTACTTC
NA	TRBV6-5	NA	TRBJ1-2	CAVRRDVTGYTF	TGTGCCGTCCGGCGGGACGTGACTGGCTACACCTTC
NA	TRBV7-8	few	TRBJ1-2	CASSLVGDGYTF	TGTGCCAGCAGCTTAGTGGGGGATGGCTACACCTTC
TRBD2	TRBV7-2	many	TRBJ2-5	CASSSPSGSILKTQYF	TGTGCCAGCAGCTCACCTAGCGGGAGTATATTGAAGACCCAGTACTTC
NA	TRBV30	NA	TRBJ2-1	CAWTRGGNEQFF	TGTGCCTGGACTAGGGGGGGCAATGAGCAGTTCTTC
TRBD2	TRBV12-5	once	TRBJ2-7	CASGLAAGTTVREQYF	TGTGCTAGTGGTTTGGCAGCCGGGACTACCGTGAGGGAGCAGTACTTC
NA	TRBV19	NA	TRBJ1-2	CASSIFGTPNYGYTF	TGTGCCAGTAGTATATTCGGGACACCAAACTATGGCTACACCTTC
NA	TRBV28	NA	TRBJ2-1	CASSLLVNEQFF	TGTGCCAGCAGTTTATTAGTCAATGAGCAGTTCTTC
TRBD1	TRBV25-1	NA	TRBJ1-6	CASSPSDRGGSPLHF	TGTGCCAGCAGTCCGTCGGACAGGGGTGGTTCACCCCTCCACTTT
NA	TRBV2	NA	TRBJ2-2	CASNREPGELFF	TGTGCCAGCAACAGGGAACCCGGGGAGCTGTTTTTT
NA	TRBV25-1	once	TRBJ2-1	CASSDPARGSSYNEQFF	TGTGCCAGCAGTGACCCGGCTCGTGGAAGCTCCTACAATGAGCAGTTCTTC
TRBD1	TRBV7-9	NA	TRBJ1-4	CASSFGTGPEKLFF	TGTGCCAGCAGCTTCGGGACAGGTCCGGAAAAACTGTTTTTT
NA	TRBV7-9	NA	TRBJ2-7	CASSLIYEQYF	TGTGCCAGCAGCTTAATCTACGAGCAGTACTTC
TRBD2	TRBV5-6	NA	TRBJ2-1	CASSLPSGRKYNEQFF	TGTGCCAGCAGCTTGCCCAGCGGGAGGAAGTACAATGAGCAGTTCTTC
NA	TRBV5-1	NA	TRBJ2-1	CASSFPRGSYNEQFF	TGCGCCAGCAGCTTCCCCCGCGGCTCCTACAATGAGCAGTTCTTC
NA	TRBV12-5	NA	TRBJ2-1	CASGLISRHEQFF	TGTGCTAGTGGTTTGATCAGTCGTCATGAGCAGTTCTTC
NA	TRBV7-3	NA	TRBJ2-1	CASSPRAGIPYNEQFF	TGTGCCAGCAGCCCTCGTGCAGGGATCCCCTACAATGAGCAGTTCTTC
TRBD1	TRBV2	few	TRBJ2-5	CASRVRTGAQETQYF	TGTGCCAGCAGGGTCCGGACAGGTGCCCAAGAGACCCAGTACTTC
TRBD1	TRBV5-1	many	TRBJ1-1	CASSSTGFGSSTEAFF	TGCGCCAGCAGCTCGACAGGGTTTGGGTCGAGCACTGAAGCTTTCTTT
TRBD1	TRBV18	NA	TRBJ2-2	CASSLYPGTGSTGELFF	TGTGCCAGCTCACTATACCCCGGGACAGGGTCCACCGGGGAGCTGTTTTTT
NA	TRBV7-8	few	TRBJ2-1	CASSHNNEQFF	TGTGCCAGCAGCCACAACAATGAGCAGTTCTTC
NA	TRBV28	NA	TRBJ1-2	CASSLSPVTYGYTF	TGTGCCAGCAGTTTGTCTCCCGTTACATATGGCTACACCTTC
NA	TRBV6-1	NA	TRBJ2-1	CASREYNEQFF	TGTGCCAGCAGGGAGTACAATGAGCAGTTCTTC
NA	TRBV5-1	NA	TRBJ2-2	CASSLDSGELFF	TGCGCCAGCAGCTTGGATTCAGGGGAGCTGTTTTTT
NA	TRBV7-9	NA	TRBJ2-5	CASSRETYQETQYF	TGTGCCAGCAGCCGAGAGACCTACCAAGAGACCCAGTACTTC
NA	TRBV14	NA	TRBJ2-7	CASSQVRRFGYEQYF	TGTGCCAGCAGCCAAGTTCGCAGGTTTGGTTACGAGCAGTACTTC
NA	TRBV10-1	NA	TRBJ2-7	CASSSGRNYEQYF	TGCGCCAGCAGCTCGGGACGAAACTACGAGCAGTACTTC
TRBD1	TRBV11-2	NA	TRBJ1-1	CASRPGQGVGETEAFF	TGTGCCAGCAGACCAGGACAGGGGGTAGGAGAGACTGAAGCTTTCTTT
TRBD2	TRBV5-1	few	TRBJ2-2	CASSVRTSGDTGELFF	TGCGCCAGCAGCGTAAGGACTAGCGGGGACACCGGGGAGCTGTTTTTT
TRBD2	TRBV15	NA	TRBJ2-2	CATSRPPGTSTGELFF	TGTGCCACCAGCAGACCCCCAGGGACTAGCACCGGGGAGCTGTTTTTT
NA	TRBV5-1	NA	TRBJ2-1	CASSPLGGGGMSNEQFF	TGCGCCAGCAGCCCCCTCGGGGGCGGGGGAATGAGCAATGAGCAGTTCTTC
NA	TRBV9	NA	TRBJ2-7	CASSVQDLTYEQYF	TGTGCCAGCAGCGTCCAGGATTTAACCTACGAGCAGTACTTC
NA	TRBV28	NA	TRBJ2-7	CASSLTTGSGTYEQYF	TGTGCCAGCAGTTTAACCACAGGGTCAGGGACCTACGAGCAGTACTTC
NA	TRBV20-1	NA	TRBJ2-7	CSAERGYEQYF	TGCAGTGCTGAGAGAGGATACGAGCAGTACTTC
TRBD1	TRBV15	NA	TRBJ2-7	CATSRGGPGGSGEQYF	TGTGCCACCAGCAGAGGTGGCCCAGGGGGCTCCGGCGAGCAGTACTTC
NA	TRBV29-1	NA	TRBJ1-3	CSVEQTGSGNTIYF	TGCAGCGTTGAACAGACAGGTTCTGGAAACACCATATATTTT
NA	TRBV7-5	NA	TRBJ2-7	CASSSAGVTYEQYF	TGTGCCAGCAGCTCCGCGGGGGTAACCTACGAGCAGTACTTC
TRBD1	TRBV7-2	NA	TRBJ2-7	CASSFGQGRYEQYF	TGTGCCAGCAGCTTCGGACAGGGAAGATACGAGCAGTACTTC
NA	TRBV7-2	NA	TRBJ2-5	CASSLGQAETQYF	TGTGCCAGCAGCTTAGGGCAGGCGGAGACCCAGTACTTC
NA	TRBV4-3	NA	TRBJ1-4	CASSQLSGHSEKLFF	TGCGCCAGCAGCCAATTGTCAGGACATAGCGAAAAACTGTTTTTT
NA	TRBV7-3	NA	TRBJ2-3	CASSPIGLGGMSPDTQYF	TGTGCCAGCAGCCCCATCGGGTTAGGCGGGATGTCCCCGGATACGCAGTATTTT
NA	TRBV6-1	NA	TRBJ2-1	CASSDRSEQFF	TGTGCCAGCAGTGATCGGTCTGAGCAGTTCTTC
TRBD1	TRBV15	few	TRBJ2-1	CATSVPGTGGLGGEQFF	TGTGCCACCAGCGTACCCGGGACAGGGGGTTTGGGAGGTGAGCAGTTCTTC
NA	TRBV6-5	NA	TRBJ2-2	CASLGDTGELFF	TGTGCCAGCTTGGGGGACACCGGGGAGCTGTTTTTT
NA	TRBV5-6	NA	TRBJ2-5	CASSFGGPQEAQYF	TGTGCCAGCAGCTTCGGGGGCCCACAAGAGGCCCAGTACTTC
TRBD1	TRBV4-3	NA	TRBJ2-7	CASSQATGTGTYEQYF	TGCGCCAGCAGCCAAGCAACCGGGACAGGAACCTACGAGCAGTACTTC
TRBD1	TRBV5-1	NA	TRBJ1-4	CASSSSTGQAVQKNEKLFF	TGCGCCAGCAGCTCTTCTACGGGACAGGCGGTTCAAAAAAATGAAAAACTGTTTTTT
TRBD1	TRBV18	NA	TRBJ1-1	CASSPKSGQSEAFF	TGTGCCAGCTCACCAAAGTCGGGACAGAGTGAAGCTTTCTTT